The next 25 T cell receptor beta chains were all read from a single sample in a study of blood T cell repertoires in COVID-19. Sequenced by immunoSEQ multiplex PCR; TCRdb stores in-frame clones only, minus some. The table lists roughly 290,000 clones, approximately 83% of them singletons. Source material: PBMCs or T cells enriched from blood (not recorded which). These receptors were collected from a man aged 25 to 40 who had recovered from COVID-19.

The genes are TRBV20-1 and TRBJ1-2; D is uncertain. V lost 5 bases to trimming and J lost 4 bases, with 8 bases between them. Germline CDR1 reads DFQATT; CDR2 reads SNEGSKA (reference sequence). CDR3 length: 11 amino acids. Written as DNA, the CDR3 is TGCAGTGCTGACACACGCTATGGCTACACCTTC. This sequence encodes CSADTRYGYTF.

This rearrangement joins TRBV27 to TRBJ1-5; D is unresolved. With 4 bases removed from V and 4 bases from J, the gap between germline ends came to 17 bases. Germline-derived CDR1 and CDR2 are MNHEY and SMNVEV (reference sequence). The CDR3 has 16 residues. CDR3 in amino acids: CASSSLSVSVNQPQHF. DNA for the CDR3: TGTGCCAGCAGTTCCCTGAGCGTCAGCGTTAATCAGCCCCAGCATTTT.

The V call is TRBV18, the J call TRBJ1-4; D unresolved. The CDR3 is made up of 15 amino acids. Trimming removed 0 bases from V and 8 bases from J, with 13 bases in between. Germline CDR1 KGHSH, CDR2 LQKENI. DNA of the CDR3: TGTGCCAGCTCACCACCCGGCCGGGCGGGCGAAAAACTGTTTTTT. Translated: CASSPPGRAGEKLFF. Using reference TRBV18 and TRBJ1-4 for the parts outside the CDR3, the full variable domain is NAGVMQNPRHLVRRRGQEARLRCSPMKGHSHVYWYRQLPEEGLKFMVYLQKENIIDESGMPKERFSAEFPKEGPSILRIQQVVRGDSAAYFCASSPPGRAGEKLFFGSGTQLSVL.

This chain links TRBV9 with TRBJ2-5, with D unresolved. CDR3 size: 15 residues. Trimming removed 0 bases at V and 6 bases at J, with 15 bases between. The V gene's germline CDR1 is SGDLS and CDR2 YYNGEE. In DNA, the CDR3 is TGTGCCAGCAGCGTAGGGAGTGGCGCCTCGAAGACCCAGTACTTC. Amino acids: CASSVGSGASKTQYF.

This clone was detected a few times. This sequence joins TRBV5-1 and TRBJ2-1, with 8 bases aligning to TRBD2. This CDR3 is built from 16 residues. V lost 6 bases to trimming and J lost 1 base; unmatched junction nucleotides: 9. The germline gives CDR1 SGHRS, CDR2 YFSETQ. The CDR3 loop is CASTRGGGNSYNEQFF. The CDR3 coding sequence is TGCGCCAGCACCAGGGGCGGGGGGAATTCCTACAATGAGCAGTTCTTC.

Many counts were recorded for this clone. This rearrangement joins TRBV7-9 to TRBJ1-1; D is ambiguous. CDR1 is SEHNR, CDR2 FQNEAQ, per germline (reference sequence). Trimming removed 5 bases from V and 2 bases from J, with 12 bases in between. CDR3 length: 14 residues. CDR3: CASSLDGSNTEAFF. The CDR3 DNA is TGTGCCAGCAGCCTGGATGGGAGTAACACTGAAGCTTTCTTT.

This sequence joins TRBV18 and TRBJ1-3; maybe TRBD1 (5 bases). Between the trimmed V and J ends, which lost 5 bases and 4 bases, there was a span of 15 bases. Germline V gene data show CDR1 as KGHSH and CDR2 as LQKENI. The CDR3 extends over 15 amino acids. The CDR3 protein is CASSDWQGKGNTIYF. CDR3 coding DNA: TGTGCCAGCTCAGACTGGCAGGGAAAGGGAAACACCATATATTTT.

The chain carries TRBV2 and TRBJ2-2; 8 bases fit TRBD2. The germline CDR1 and CDR2 sequences are SNHLY and FYNNEI. There are 15 residues in the CDR3. V lost 3 bases and J lost 8; bases outside the gene matches: 8. CDR3 amino acids: CASSDPAGERGELFF. The CDR3 bases are TGTGCCAGCAGTGACCCAGCGGGGGAAAGGGGGGAGCTGTTTTTT.

This clone showed up just a few times. V and J are TRBV5-4 and TRBJ2-7; D is possibly TRBD2 (5 bases). The germline gives CDR1 SGHNT, CDR2 YYREEE (reference sequence). The CDR3 is 12 amino acids. V gave up 3 bases and J gave up 7 bases, with 11 bases separating them. The CDR3 nucleotides read TGTGCCAGCAGCTGGGGAGTAGGAGAGCAGTACTTC. The encoded protein is CASSWGVGEQYF. Full variable domain (missing parts from reference TRBV5-4 and TRBJ2-7): ETGVTQSPTHLIKTRGQQVTLRCSSQSGHNTVSWYQQALGQGPQFIFQYYREEENGRGNFPPRFSGLQFPNYSSELNVNALELDDSALYLCASSWGVGEQYFGPGTRLTVT.

This rearrangement joins TRBV7-8 to TRBJ1-1; 8 bases fit TRBD1. Trimming cost V 5 bases and J 7 bases; bases outside gene matches: 6. CDR3 length equals 13 residues. The V gene's germline CDR1 is SGHVS and CDR2 FQNEAQ. The CDR3 reads CASSDRGANEAFF. The DNA of the CDR3 is TGTGCCAGCAGCGACAGGGGAGCTAATGAAGCTTTCTTT.

The gene calls are TRBV25-1 and TRBJ2-5; the D gene is possibly TRBD2 (5 bases). The CDR3 is 14 amino acids. Germline V gene data show CDR1 as MGHDK and CDR2 as SYGVNS. The ends were cut back, 4 bases at V and 1 base at J, with 10 bases in the middle. Here the CDR3 reads CASSVGGSQETQYF. The CDR3 nucleotides are TGTGCCAGCAGTGTCGGCGGGTCCCAAGAGACCCAGTACTTC.

This chain links TRBV11-2 with TRBJ2-1; 7 bases are a match to TRBD2. V shed 6 bases and J 10 bases; nucleotides not matched to a gene: 9. Looked up from germline, CDR1 is SGHAT and CDR2 is FQNNGV. There are 13 residues in the CDR3. CDR3 sequence: CASRQIAGPEQFF. CDR3 nucleotides: TGTGCCAGCAGACAAATAGCGGGCCCGGAGCAGTTCTTC.

V is TRBV21-1 and J is TRBJ1-1; the tabulated D call, TRBD1, remains unverified against the DNA. TRBV21-1 is tagged as a pseudogene. CDR3 size: 15 residues. CDR3 in amino acids: CASSKGQSRNTEAFF. As DNA, the CDR3 is TGTGCCAGCAGCAAAGGTCAGTCCCGGAACACTGAAGCTTTCTTT.

The genes are TRBV5-4 and TRBJ1-2, with 8 bases aligning to TRBD1. Germline lookup yields CDR1 SGHNT and CDR2 YYREEE (reference sequence). Unmatched junction bases numbered 7, after V lost 3 bases and J lost 0 bases. The CDR3 length is 16 residues. CDR3 residues: CASSSQMDRANYGYTF. The CDR3 DNA follows: TGTGCCAGCAGCTCCCAAATGGACAGGGCTAACTATGGCTACACCTTC.

The V gene is TRBV6-4, the J gene TRBJ1-5; maybe TRBD1 (6 bases). The CDR3 has 16 amino acids. In germline, CDR1 is MRHNA, CDR2 SNTAGT. Trimming shortened V by 1 base and J by 8 bases, and 18 bases separated the two germline ends. The CDR3 is CASSDCQGSPSEPQHF. The CDR3 nucleotides are TGTGCCAGCAGTGACTGCCAGGGGTCCCCGTCGGAGCCCCAGCATTTT.

The chain joins TRBV2 to TRBJ1-2, with D maybe TRBD1 (5 bases). Trimming removed 3 bases at V and 0 bases at J, with 17 bases between. The CDR3 totals 17 residues. CDR1 and CDR2 from the germline V gene are SNHLY and FYNNEI. The CDR3 coding sequence is TGTGCCAGCAGTGATTCATTGGCAGGGCGGACTAACTATGGCTACACCTTC. It is translated as CASSDSLAGRTNYGYTF.

The rearrangement uses TRBV19 and TRBJ2-1; D gene uncertain. Germline V lookup: CDR1 LNHDA, CDR2 SQIVND (reference sequence). The CDR3 loop spans 13 amino acids. Trimming pared 7 bases from V and 4 bases from J, leaving 11 bases between. The CDR3 DNA sequence: TGTGCCAGTAATCCTGCCGGGTACAATGAGCAGTTCTTC. This sequence encodes CASNPAGYNEQFF.

The rearrangement uses TRBV4-3 and TRBJ2-2, with 7 positions matching TRBD1. CDR1 is LGHNA, CDR2 YSLEER, per germline. CDR3 size: 16 residues. Unmatched junction bases numbered 2, after V lost 1 base and J lost 0 bases. The CDR3 DNA follows: TGCGCCAGCAGCCAAGGTGGACAGGCGAACACCGGGGAGCTGTTTTTT. Translation gives CASSQGGQANTGELFF.

Turning to this clone: One end of the junction varies from germline; a read error may be responsible. V and J are TRBV7-7 and TRBJ2-1; 8 bases are shared with TRBD1. Germline CDR1 is SSHAT and CDR2 is FNYEAQ (reference sequence). This CDR3 spans 16 amino acids. CDR3 in DNA: TGTGCTAGCAGCTTAGGTTCGAGGACAGGGAACAATGAGCAGTTCTTC. Its translation: CASSLGSRTGNNEQFF.

The V call is TRBV3-1 (or the pseudogene TRBV3-2), the J call TRBJ1-2, with D possibly being TRBD1 (6 bases). This CDR3 is 15 amino acids long. The germline CDR1 and CDR2 sequences are LGHDT and YNNKEL (reference sequence). Trimming took 4 bases from V and 7 from J, leaving 19 bases between them. CDR3 DNA: TGTGCCAGCAGCCCGGAGGGGAGGGGGAACAGTGGCTACACCTTC. It yields the protein CASSPEGRGNSGYTF.

The chain has TRBV29-1 and TRBJ1-2, with D perhaps TRBD1 (6 bases). Germline CDR1 SQVTM, CDR2 ANQGSEA. Between the trimmed V and J ends, which lost 3 bases and 14 bases, there was a span of 16 bases. The CDR3 is 11 residues long. The CDR3 region has the DNA TGCAGCGTTGAGGACAACCGGGACAAGACCTTC. This gives the protein CSVEDNRDKTF.

The CDR3 nucleotides read TGTGCCAGTAGTATGGCGGGGAATTCCTACAATGAGCAGTTCTTC. Translating it yields CASSMAGNSYNEQFF. The chain couples TRBV19 to TRBJ2-1; TRBD2 is a possible D gene (6 bases). The V gene's germline CDR1 is LNHDA and CDR2 SQIVND (reference sequence). This CDR3 is 15 amino acids long. Between the trimmed V and J ends, which lost 3 bases and 1 base, there was a span of 10 bases.

The chain has TRBV19 and TRBJ2-7, with 8 bases that match TRBD1. The J segment lost 9 bases and the V segment lost 0 bases, leaving 10 bases of the junction unmatched. This CDR3 is built from 15 residues. The germline CDR1 and CDR2 sequences are LNHDA and SQIVND (reference sequence). CDR3 sequence reads: CASSIDLGQGTGQYF. CDR3 sequence (DNA): TGTGCCAGTAGTATAGATCTCGGACAGGGAACAGGGCAGTACTTC.

The chain uses TRBV4-3 and TRBJ2-2; TRBD1 matches at 8 bases. Losses at the gene ends were 5 bases for V and 4 bases for J; bases not matched to a gene: 9. This CDR3 region has 16 residues. In germline, CDR1 is LGHNA, CDR2 YSLEER. CDR3 coding DNA: TGCGCCAGCAGCAAACAGGGGGGTCGGGGCACCGGGGAGCTGTTTTTT. Protein: CASSKQGGRGTGELFF.

This sequence joins TRBV5-1 and TRBJ2-3; TRBD1 might be the D (6 bases). V lost 7 bases and J 5 bases, leaving 20 bases between the germline ends. In germline, CDR1 is SGHRS, CDR2 YFSETQ. The CDR3 spans 15 residues. The DNA for the CDR3 is TGCGCCAGCGCGGGCAGGGGCATAGTTCAAGATACGCAGTATTTT. Its protein is CASAGRGIVQDTQYF.